One and the same sample provided the 16 T cell receptor beta chains below, sequenced in a study of blood T cell repertoires in COVID-19. Measured with immunoSEQ multiplex PCR; TCRdb has only the in-frame clones, and not every one. The top ten clones hold 9.5% to 14% of a sample with 200,000 to 250,000 clones, approximately 90% of them seen once. The sample taken for sequencing was PBMCs or T cells enriched from blood (not recorded which). These receptors came from a young man who had recovered from COVID-19.

Only one count was recorded for this clone. The V call is TRBV5-1, the J call TRBJ1-3; weak D call: TRBD1 (6 bases). The CDR3 is 16 amino acids. CDR1 and CDR2 (germline): SGHRS, YFSETQ. V lost 4 bases to trimming and J lost 3 bases, with 17 bases between them. Written as DNA, the CDR3 is TGCGCCAGCAGCCGAGGTGTGGCAGGGGATGGAAACACCATATATTTT. This sequence encodes CASSRGVAGDGNTIYF.

The chain combines TRBV24-1 with TRBJ2-1; 11 bases are shared with TRBD2. Trimming at V came to 4 bases and at J to 7 bases, leaving 11 bases not matched to a gene. Per germline, CDR1 KGHDR and CDR2 SFDVKD. This CDR3 is built from 17 residues. The CDR3 spells CATSDQQTSGRGNEQFF. The CDR3 nucleotides are TGTGCCACCAGTGACCAGCAAACTAGCGGGAGAGGGAATGAGCAGTTCTTC.

This clone was observed once. J is TRBJ2-7 and V is TRBV14, with 8 nucleotides matching TRBD1. The junction had 22 bases not matched to a gene; V was cut back by 4 bases and J by 11 bases. The CDR3 has 17 residues. The germline V gene encodes CDR1 SGHDN and CDR2 FVKESK. CDR3 loop: CASSPGDRIFSPLSEYF. Written as DNA, the CDR3 is TGTGCCAGCAGCCCTGGGGACAGGATATTCTCCCCCTTGAGTGAGTACTTC.

The chain recombines TRBV9 with TRBJ2-5; 11 bases map to TRBD2. The CDR3 is 16 residues long. V was clipped by 0 bases and J by 5 bases; unmatched bases: 6. Germline V gives CDR1 SGDLS, CDR2 YYNGEE. The CDR3 loop reads CASSVVAGGPSETQYF. Here the CDR3 DNA reads TGTGCCAGCAGCGTAGTAGCGGGGGGGCCATCGGAGACCCAGTACTTC.

The chain uses TRBV28 and TRBJ1-1; D gene ambiguous. This CDR3 region has 15 residues. The germline CDR1 and CDR2 sequences are MDHEN and SYDVKM. Trimming left V 3 bases short and J 1 base short, with 12 bases between. This CDR3 reads CASSFLRGGNTEAFF. CDR3 nucleotide sequence: TGTGCCAGCAGTTTCTTGCGGGGAGGGAACACTGAAGCTTTCTTT.

CDR3 nucleotides: TGTGCCATCAGCCCTACAGGGGGTGAAGCTTTCTTT. Translating it yields CAISPTGGEAFF. This chain links TRBV10-3 with TRBJ1-1; TRBD1 matches 8 bases. Germline CDR1 is ENHRY and CDR2 is SYGVKD. The CDR3 consists of 12 residues. V lost 6 bases, J lost 7 bases, and 4 bases stayed unmatched.

The genes are TRBV3-1 (or the pseudogene TRBV3-2) and TRBJ1-2; D unclear. Trimming left V 0 bases short and J 5 bases short, with 13 bases between. Germline CDR1 and CDR2: LGHDT and YNNKEL (reference sequence). The CDR3 sequence is 15 residues long. The CDR3 DNA follows: TGTGCCAGCAGCCAAGATGACGGCTCGGGGTATGGCTACACCTTC. It codes for CASSQDDGSGYGYTF.

This sequence joins TRBV6-5 and TRBJ2-7; D may be TRBD2 (5 bases). The length of the CDR3 is 12 residues. The V end was cut by 6 bases, the J end by 5 bases, with 11 bases between. Germline CDR1 is MNHEY and CDR2 is SVGAGI. Here the CDR3 reads CASRGEVNEQYF. The CDR3, as DNA: TGTGCCAGCAGGGGAGAAGTGAACGAGCAGTACTTC.

J is TRBJ2-7 and V is TRBV24-1; a possible D gene is TRBD2 (5 bases). CDR3 length: 12 amino acids. Germline values: CDR1 KGHDR, CDR2 SFDVKD. Trimming took off 5 bases at V and 7 bases at J, with 11 bases between the two ends. The CDR3 nucleotides are TGTGCCACCAGTGCGAGGGTAGGTGAGCAGTACTTC. It specifies CATSARVGEQYF.

The rearrangement joins TRBV9 to TRBJ1-5, with 7 nucleotides matching TRBD1. Germline CDR1 SGDLS, CDR2 YYNGEE. CDR3 length: 15 residues. V shed 3 bases, J shed 4 bases, and the junction held 7 bases outside the gene matches. The CDR3 loop is CASSEGQLRNQPQHF. The CDR3 DNA sequence: TGTGCCAGCAGCGAGGGACAGCTAAGAAATCAGCCCCAGCATTTT.

The CDR3 bases are TGCGCCAGCAGTCTTGGAGTAAACTATGGCTACACCTTC. The encoded protein is CASSLGVNYGYTF. The chain joins TRBV10-1 to TRBJ1-2, with D unclear. The V and J ends lost 5 bases and 2 bases respectively, with 9 bases between them. The CDR3 has 13 amino acids. Germline V gene data show CDR1 as WNHNN and CDR2 as SYGVQD (reference sequence).

The genes are TRBV28 and TRBJ1-3, with D possibly TRBD1 on 5 matching bases. The CDR3 loop spans 14 amino acids. The germline V gene has CDR1 MDHEN and CDR2 SYDVKM. The germline V and J ends were trimmed by 5 bases and 3 bases, with 11 bases remaining between them. The DNA of the CDR3 is TGTGCCAGCAGTCCCAGGGTACTTGGAAACACCATATATTTT. It codes for CASSPRVLGNTIYF.

The chain employs TRBV29-1 and TRBJ2-3, with 7 positions matching TRBD2. The CDR3 is 12 amino acids. In germline, CDR1 is SQVTM, CDR2 ANQGSEA. After removal of 3 bases from V and 7 bases from J, the junction contained 4 bases not matched to a gene. The CDR3 bases are TGCAGCGTTGAGAGCGGGGATAATACGCAGTATTTT. This sequence encodes CSVESGDNTQYF.

The gene calls are TRBV11-2 and TRBJ2-7; weak D call: TRBD2 (6 bases). CDR1 and CDR2 from the germline V gene are SGHAT and FQNNGV. Trimming pared 0 bases from V and 4 bases from J, leaving 10 bases between. This CDR3 comprises 14 residues. The CDR3 reads CASSLDPGVYEQYF. CDR3 nucleotide sequence: TGTGCCAGCAGCTTAGATCCGGGGGTGTACGAGCAGTACTTC. Variable domain in full (rest from reference TRBV11-2 and TRBJ2-7): EAGVAQSPRYKIIEKRQSVAFWCNPISGHATLYWYQQILGQGPKLLIQFQNNGVVDDSQLPKDRFSAERLKGVDSTLKIQPAKLEDSAVYLCASSLDPGVYEQYFGPGTRLTVT.

The chain combines TRBV28 with TRBJ2-3; D is perhaps TRBD1 (5 bases). There are 15 residues in the CDR3. V was pared by 9 bases and J by 1 base, with 17 bases between. Per germline, CDR1 MDHEN and CDR2 SYDVKM. The CDR3 DNA follows: TGTGCCAGACGTAGGGGTACCCTGGGCACAGATACGCAGTATTTT. Its protein is CARRRGTLGTDTQYF.

V gene TRBV29-1 combines with J gene TRBJ2-7; 7 bases match TRBD2. The CDR3 length is 15 residues. J lost 4 bases, V lost 1 base, and 10 bases had no gene match. Germline V CDR1 and CDR2: SQVTM, ANQGSEA. The CDR3, as DNA: TGCAGCGTTGAAGTCCCGCGCGGGAGATCGTACGAGCAGTACTTC. Translated: CSVEVPRGRSYEQYF.